The TCR beta chain described here comes from a study of vaccination and CD4 T cells after COVID-19. Study-level background: Six males and four females constituted the convalescent cohort, two of whom were Hispanic. A median of around 70 days (range 14 to 241) separated dose two from the taking of post-vaccine samples.

Trimming left V 5 bases short and J 6 bases short, with 28 bases between. CDR3 length: 18 amino acids. Per the germline V gene, CDR1 is MNHEY and CDR2 is SVGEGT. Concerning this clonotype: The antigen remains unidentified.

Stated treatment: roughly 10-day PBMC culture with coronavirus spike peptide pools or control peptides (ViraFEST assay). Sequence data for DNA of cultured CD4+ T cells were generated by the Oncomine TCR Beta short-read assay. One entry per CDR3 protein, called by TCRdb with MiXCR from the PCR reads. The table records about 25,000 distinct CDR3 sequences, about half of them present only once. Broader study findings: Convalescent patients showed a median approximately 84% of reactive clones that were seen only post-vaccination.

Sequenced sample: CD4+ T cells from blood, cultured in vitro. This receptor was obtained from a human donor who had recovered from COVID-19. The genes are TRBV6-2 or TRBV6-3 and TRBJ1-1, with D hard to call. Here the CDR3 reads CASSDPTPSTRNTAEAFF. For the CDR3, the DNA is TGTGCCAGCAGTGACCCTACACCGTCAACTCGAAATACAGCTGAAGCTTTCTTT.